This T cell receptor (beta chain) was sequenced for a study of shared clonotypes between healthy human individuals. Only one count was recorded for this clone. Its cognate antigen is unknown. Study results and caveats: Clonotypes which were not shared had lower generation probabilities than clonotypes that all four donors shared. A small donor pool kept down the genetic and exposure-history diversity that was represented.

It was about 210 ng DNA, about 30,000 T cell genomes, that sorted-subset replicate PCRs used. Only in-frame clones appear in the TCRdb table, and some are missing; sequencing was by immunoSEQ multiplex PCR. The sample lists about 660,000 clones; approximately 79% were seen once. The CDR3 covers 15 residues. From germline, CDR1 is LNHDA and CDR2 SQIVND (reference sequence). Unmatched junction bases numbered 9, after V lost 6 bases and J lost 4 bases. Sequencing was done on a sample of memory CD4+ T cells sorted from blood. The subset here: CD45RA-negative fraction. The clonotype was recovered from a woman aged 30 to 39 in good health. The gene calls are TRBV19 and TRBJ2-1; 7 nucleotides agree with TRBD1. The CDR3, as DNA: TGTGCCAGTAGCATACCGACAGGGCCTTACAATGAGCAGTTCTTC. Translation gives CASSIPTGPYNEQFF. The full variable domain, its missing parts supplied by reference TRBV19 and TRBJ2-1, is DGGITQSPKYLFRKEGQNVTLSCEQNLNHDAMYWYRQDPGQGLRLIYYSQIVNDFQKGDIAEGYSVSREKKESFPLTVTSAQKNPTAFYLCASSIPTGPYNEQFFGPGTRLTVL.